The TCR beta chain under discussion was sequenced for a study of T cells in Graves' hyperthyroidism and ophthalmopathy. The investigators amplified TCR beta CDR3 regions from RNA transcripts. First-round RT-PCR with HTBI primers amplified the TCR CDR3 region. MiXCR, run by TCRdb on the multiplex PCR reads, gives a single entry per CDR3 protein. Of roughly 600,000 distinct CDR3 sequences in the sample, roughly 15% were seen once. The germline V gene has CDR1 MGHRA and CDR2 YSYEKL. Trimming took 1 base from V and 1 from J, leaving 6 bases between them. The CDR3 consists of 14 residues. The receptor was isolated from a woman aged 50 to 60 with Graves' ophthalmopathy. The specimen was blood. The chain has TRBV4-1 and TRBJ2-3; D remains unclear. The CDR3 nucleotides read TGCGCCAGCAGCCAAGCAACAGGCACAGATACGCAGTATTTT. Encoded protein: CASSQATGTDTQYF.